This T cell receptor (beta chain) was documented in a study of blood T cell repertoires in COVID-19. Study as a whole: From the United States, Italy and Spain came samples of acute and convalescent COVID-19. In each case, the material was cDNA or gDNA derived from T cells, B-cell-depleted T cells, or PBMCs.

It was during active infection that Seattle patients were enrolled and then longitudinally followed. In the original analysis: Reference gene primer amplification gave estimated nucleated cell counts. Clones were read by immunoSEQ multiplex PCR, and TCRdb kept only the in-frame ones, dropping some. Clonal size and the V and J genes are those of that table, whereas D and trimming came from the DNA. The data show about 130,000 clones, with roughly four fifths seen just once and 17% held by the top ten. Per the germline V gene, CDR1 is SNHLY and CDR2 is FYNNEI. The CDR3 has 16 residues. With V trimmed by 7 bases and J by 0 bases, 4 bases remained unmatched. The count of this clone is one.

The sequence was collected from a man aged 25-45 years with COVID-19, enrolled during active disease. Sequencing was performed on peripheral blood. The V gene is TRBV2, the J gene TRBJ1-6, with 9 bases that match TRBD1. The CDR3 sequence: CASTGQGSSYNSPLHF. CDR3 bases: TGTGCCAGCACGGGACAGGGTAGCTCCTATAATTCACCCCTCCACTTT.